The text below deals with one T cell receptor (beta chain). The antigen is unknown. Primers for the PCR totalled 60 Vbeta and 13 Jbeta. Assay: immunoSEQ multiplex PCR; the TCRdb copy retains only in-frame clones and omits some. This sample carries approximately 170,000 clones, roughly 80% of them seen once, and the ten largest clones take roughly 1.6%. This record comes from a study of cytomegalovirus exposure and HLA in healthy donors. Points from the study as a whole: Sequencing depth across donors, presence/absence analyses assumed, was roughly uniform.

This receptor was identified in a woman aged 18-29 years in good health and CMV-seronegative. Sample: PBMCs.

This CDR3 reads CASRGLRQGSGNTIYF. DNA of the CDR3: TGTGCCAGCAGAGGTCTACGACAGGGCTCTGGAAACACCATATATTTT. The chain couples TRBV2 to TRBJ1-3; 7 bases match TRBD1. Germline V lookup: CDR1 SNHLY, CDR2 FYNNEI. This CDR3 contains 16 residues. Trimming removed 6 bases from V and 0 bases from J; junction bases left unmatched: 8.